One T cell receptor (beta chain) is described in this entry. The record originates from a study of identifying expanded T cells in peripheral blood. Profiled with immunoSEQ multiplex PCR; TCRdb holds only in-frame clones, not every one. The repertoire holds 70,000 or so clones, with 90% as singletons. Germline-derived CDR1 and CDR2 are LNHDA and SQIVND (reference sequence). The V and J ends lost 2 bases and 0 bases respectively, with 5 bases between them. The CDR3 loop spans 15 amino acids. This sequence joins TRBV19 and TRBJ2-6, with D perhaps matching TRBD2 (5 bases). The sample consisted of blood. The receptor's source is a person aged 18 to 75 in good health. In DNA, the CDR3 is TGTGCCAGTAGTATAAGCGGCTCTGGGGCCAACGTCCTGACTTTC. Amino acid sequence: CASSISGSGANVLTF. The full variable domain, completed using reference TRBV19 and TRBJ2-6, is DGGITQSPKYLFRKEGQNVTLSCEQNLNHDAMYWYRQDPGQGLRLIYYSQIVNDFQKGDIAEGYSVSREKKESFPLTVTSAQKNPTAFYLCASSISGSGANVLTFGAGSRLTVL.